These 26 T cell receptor beta chains originate from one sample sequenced in a study of Ad26.COV2.S vaccination and SARS-CoV-2 variants. Only in-frame clones appear in the TCRdb table, and some are missing; sequencing was by immunoSEQ multiplex PCR. The table shows around 370,000 clones, with around 90% occurring only once. The sequenced sample was peripheral blood, obtained after recovery from COVID-19. These receptors originate from a human donor who had recovered from COVID-19.

The chain couples TRBV6-1 to TRBJ1-2; D gene ambiguous. The CDR3 covers 12 residues. Trimming removed 3 bases from V and 6 bases from J, with 8 bases in between. Germline V gives CDR1 MNHNS, CDR2 SASEGT. CDR3 in amino acids: CASSDFRDGYTF. The CDR3 DNA is TGTGCCAGCAGTGATTTTAGGGATGGCTACACCTTC.

The genes are TRBV10-3 and TRBJ2-3, with TRBD2 identical over 14 bases. The CDR3 loop spans 16 amino acids. J lost 7 bases, V lost 2 bases, and 5 bases had no gene match. CDR1 is ENHRY, CDR2 SYGVKD, per germline. The CDR3 spells CAISEPGTSGSHTQYF. CDR3 DNA sequence: TGTGCCATCAGTGAGCCTGGGACTAGCGGGAGCCATACGCAGTATTTT.

The chain couples TRBV5-1 to TRBJ1-1; TRBD1 matches 7 bases. This CDR3 has 15 residues. The V gene's germline CDR1 is SGHRS and CDR2 YFSETQ. Germline trimming cut 0 bases from V and 3 bases from J; bases unmatched to any gene: 5. The CDR3 sequence is CASSLVQGGYTEAFF. CDR3 coding DNA: TGCGCCAGCAGCTTGGTTCAGGGGGGCTACACTGAAGCTTTCTTT. Full variable domain (rest looked up from reference TRBV5-1 and TRBJ1-1): KAGVTQTPRYLIKTRGQQVTLSCSPISGHRSVSWYQQTPGQGLQFLFEYFSETQRNKGNFPGRFSGRQFSNSRSEMNVSTLELGDSALYLCASSLVQGGYTEAFFGQGTRLTVV.

The chain joins TRBV6-5 to TRBJ1-5, with a tentative D call TRBD1 (5 bases). Germline V gene sequence: CDR1 MNHEY, CDR2 SVGAGI. The CDR3 loop spans 12 amino acids. V was trimmed by 6 bases and J by 7 bases, leaving 10 bases between them. The CDR3 DNA is TGTGCCAGCAGCCCCGGGGGGCAGCCCCAGCATTTT. Translated, it gives CASSPGGQPQHF.

The chain carries TRBV12-5 and TRBJ2-1; TRBD2 might be the D (5 bases). CDR3 length: 10 residues. Trimming left V 10 bases short and J 10 bases short, with 11 bases between. From germline, CDR1 is LGHNT and CDR2 FRNRAP. The CDR3 reads CATSRGEQFF. CDR3 bases: TGTGCTACTAGTCGCGGGGAGCAGTTCTTC. Supplemented by reference TRBV12-5 and TRBJ2-1, the full variable domain reads DARVTQTPRHKVTEMGQEVTMRCQPILGHNTVFWYRQTMMQGLELLAYFRNRAPLDDSGMPKDRFSAEMPDATLATLKIQPSEPRDSAVYFCATSRGEQFFGPGTRLTVL.

The V gene is TRBV9, the J gene TRBJ1-6; D might be TRBD1 (5 bases). Germline lookup yields CDR1 SGDLS and CDR2 YYNGEE. The V end was cut by 3 bases, the J end by 7 bases, with 11 bases between. The CDR3 contains 14 residues. CDR3 nucleotides: TGTGCCAGCAGCGCAAACCCAGGGAATTCACCCCTCCACTTT. Translation gives CASSANPGNSPLHF.

This clone is medium-sized. The CDR3 protein is CATSRDRAGVDTQYF. CDR3 DNA: TGTGCCACCAGCAGAGATCGAGCGGGGGTGGATACGCAGTATTTT. The chain combines TRBV15 with TRBJ2-3; TRBD2 matches 8 bases. V trimming: 0 bases; J trimming: 6 bases; junction bases outside the gene matches: 5. This CDR3 contains 15 residues. CDR1 is LNHNV and CDR2 is YYDKDF in the germline V gene (reference sequence).

The V call is TRBV9, the J call TRBJ1-2; D remains ambiguous. The CDR3 is 13 amino acids. The germline CDR1 and CDR2 sequences are SGDLS and YYNGEE. Trimming pared 2 bases from V and 6 bases from J, leaving 11 bases between. CDR3 in amino acids: CASSVGGENGYTF. The CDR3 nucleotides are TGTGCCAGCAGCGTCGGTGGGGAAAATGGCTACACCTTC.

The gene calls are TRBV6-5 and TRBJ1-1; D may be TRBD1 (6 bases). CDR1 and CDR2 (germline): MNHEY, SVGAGI. The CDR3 loop spans 15 amino acids. V lost 0 bases, J lost 5 bases, and 13 bases lay in between. CDR3 bases: TGTGCCAGCAGTTACTCTCTCTTAGGGGGGACTGAAGCTTTCTTT. Its protein is CASSYSLLGGTEAFF.

Only a few counts were recorded for this clone. The chain joins TRBV2 to TRBJ2-3, with a possible D match to TRBD1 (5 bases). Germline assignment: CDR1 SNHLY and CDR2 FYNNEI. Between the trimmed V and J ends, which lost 3 bases and 2 bases, there was a span of 9 bases. This CDR3 comprises 14 residues. The CDR3 sequence: CASSEGHNTDTQYF. The DNA for the CDR3 is TGTGCCAGCAGTGAGGGGCATAACACAGATACGCAGTATTTT.

This chain uses TRBV11-2 with TRBJ1-2; D remains ambiguous. The CDR3 consists of 15 residues. The V gene's germline CDR1 is SGHAT and CDR2 FQNNGV. V gave up 5 bases and J gave up 4 bases, with 17 bases separating them. CDR3 DNA sequence: TGTGCCAGCAGCGGTGACGGACGGGTTAGCTATGGCTACACCTTC. This gives the protein CASSGDGRVSYGYTF.

CDR3: CASSGQGEAEAFF. DNA for the CDR3: TGTGCCAGCAGCGGACAGGGTGAGGCTGAAGCTTTCTTT. The V gene is TRBV5-5, the J gene TRBJ1-1; 8 positions agree with TRBD1. Unmatched junction bases numbered 5, after V lost 4 bases and J lost 6 bases. CDR1 SGHKS and CDR2 YYEKEE come from the germline V gene (reference sequence). The length of the CDR3 is 13 residues.

The chain links TRBV5-8 to TRBJ2-3; possible D gene TRBD2, 6 bases. V was clipped by 1 base and J by 1 base, with 10 bases between them. The CDR3 has 15 residues. Germline V CDR1 and CDR2: SGHTS, YDEGEE. The CDR3 here is CASSLQGLRTDTQYF. Written as DNA, the CDR3 is TGTGCCAGCAGCTTGCAAGGACTACGCACAGATACGCAGTATTTT.

The chain couples TRBV10-3 to TRBJ2-1; 7 bases are shared with TRBD2. Per the germline V gene, CDR1 is ENHRY and CDR2 is SYGVKD. The CDR3 consists of 11 residues. Trimming removed 9 bases from V and 7 bases from J; junction bases left unmatched: 3. CDR3 protein: CAIRTRNEQFF. Written as DNA, the CDR3 is TGTGCCATTCGGACTAGAAATGAGCAGTTCTTC.

DNA for the CDR3: TGCGCCAGCAGTCATGAAAACACCATATATTTT. Amino acids: CASSHENTIYF. This chain connects TRBV23-1 to TRBJ1-3, with no clear D. TRBV23-1 is assigned to the ORF class and has an uncertain function. The CDR3 is 11 residues long. V dropped 3 bases and J dropped 6 bases, with 3 bases sitting between them.

This clone was counted a single time. The V and J genes are TRBV6-5 and TRBJ2-7; 7 bases line up with TRBD2. Germline CDR1 reads MNHEY; CDR2 reads SVGAGI. J was trimmed by 5 bases and V by 8 bases; bases with no gene match: 6. This CDR3 has 12 amino acids. The CDR3: CASGKGGDEQYF. CDR3 DNA: TGTGCCAGCGGGAAGGGAGGGGACGAGCAGTACTTC.

This chain connects TRBV25-1 to TRBJ1-4; a possible D gene is TRBD1 (6 bases). This CDR3 is built from 14 residues. Germline assignment: CDR1 MGHDK and CDR2 SYGVNS. The ends were cut back, 2 bases at V and 10 bases at J, with 14 bases in the middle. DNA of the CDR3: TGTGCCAGCAGTGAAAACAGGGCCGGGGGAAAACTGTTTTTT. It translates to CASSENRAGGKLFF.

The J gene is TRBJ1-5, the V gene TRBV12-3 or TRBV12-4, with D tentatively TRBD1 (5 bases). V lost 7 bases and J lost 4, with 11 bases in between. This CDR3 comprises 13 residues. As DNA, the CDR3 is TGTGCCAGCACCCGACAGCTAAATCAGCCCCAGCATTTT. Translation gives CASTRQLNQPQHF.

The J gene is TRBJ2-7, the V gene TRBV4-1, with TRBD2 as a possible D gene (5 bases). The CDR3 totals 15 residues. Trimming left V 4 bases short and J 6 bases short, with 19 bases between. Looked up from germline, CDR1 is MGHRA and CDR2 is YSYEKL. In DNA, the CDR3 is TGCGCCAGCAGCCTACGTACTAGGGTCGAGGCCGAGCAGTACTTC. Translation: CASSLRTRVEAEQYF.

The chain recombines TRBV27 with TRBJ1-1; the match to TRBD1 covers 8 bases. V shed 6 bases, J shed 1 base, and the junction held 1 base outside the gene matches. This CDR3 contains 13 residues. CDR1 is MNHEY and CDR2 is SMNVEV in the germline V gene (reference sequence). CDR3 bases: TGTGCCAGCAGCGACAGGGGGAACACTGAAGCTTTCTTT. It yields the protein CASSDRGNTEAFF.

The genes are TRBV5-1 and TRBJ2-2, with D possibly matching TRBD1 (6 bases). V lost 4 bases to trimming and J lost 2 bases, with 18 bases between them. This CDR3 comprises 17 residues. Germline V CDR1 and CDR2: SGHRS, YFSETQ. The CDR3 bases are TGCGCCAGCAGCAGTACCGGGACATTCTTCAACACCGGGGAGCTGTTTTTT. Amino acid sequence: CASSSTGTFFNTGELFF.

The chain couples TRBV5-1 to TRBJ2-1, with 8 nucleotides matching TRBD1. Germline assignment: CDR1 SGHRS and CDR2 YFSETQ. The ends lost 7 bases at V and 6 bases at J; junction bases unmatched: 6. This CDR3 has 13 amino acids. The CDR3 nucleotides read TGCGCCAGCCGCGGAACAGGGGGCAATGAGCAGTTCTTC. This codes for CASRGTGGNEQFF.

This clone was seen a handful of times. The chain couples TRBV7-9 to TRBJ1-3; tentatively, D is TRBD1 (5 bases). This CDR3 has 15 amino acids. Germline CDR1 and CDR2: SEHNR and FQNEAQ (reference sequence). V was trimmed by 5 bases and J by 4 bases, leaving 15 bases between them. The CDR3 is CASSPSGAGGNTIYF. Here the CDR3 DNA reads TGTGCCAGCAGCCCCTCCGGGGCAGGGGGAAACACCATATATTTT.

The CDR3 is CASSCPPWPNYGYTF. CDR3 DNA: TGTGCCAGCAGCTGCCCTCCATGGCCTAACTATGGCTACACCTTC. The chain couples TRBV7-4 to TRBJ1-2, with no clear D. Deletions cut 4 bases from V and 0 bases from J, with 12 bases between. The CDR3 consists of 15 residues. Germline lookup yields CDR1 SGHVT and CDR2 SQSDAQ.

The chain uses TRBV19 and TRBJ1-6; D is ambiguous. Germline loops: CDR1 LNHDA, CDR2 SQIVND (reference sequence). CDR3 length: 16 residues. V gave up 6 bases and J gave up 0 bases, with 12 bases separating them. The CDR3: CASSAWESSYNSPLHF. Here the CDR3 DNA reads TGTGCCAGTAGCGCCTGGGAAAGCTCCTATAATTCACCCCTCCACTTT.

The chain combines TRBV3-1 (or the pseudogene TRBV3-2) with TRBJ2-1; D may be TRBD1 (10 bases). Germline assignment: CDR1 LGHDT and CDR2 YNNKEL (reference sequence). Trimming removed 3 bases at V and 8 bases at J, with 20 bases between. The CDR3 loop spans 16 amino acids. CDR3 in amino acids: CASSQNLAGTGDEQFF. The CDR3 nucleotides read TGTGCCAGCAGCCAGAACCTAGCGGGGACAGGGGATGAGCAGTTCTTC.